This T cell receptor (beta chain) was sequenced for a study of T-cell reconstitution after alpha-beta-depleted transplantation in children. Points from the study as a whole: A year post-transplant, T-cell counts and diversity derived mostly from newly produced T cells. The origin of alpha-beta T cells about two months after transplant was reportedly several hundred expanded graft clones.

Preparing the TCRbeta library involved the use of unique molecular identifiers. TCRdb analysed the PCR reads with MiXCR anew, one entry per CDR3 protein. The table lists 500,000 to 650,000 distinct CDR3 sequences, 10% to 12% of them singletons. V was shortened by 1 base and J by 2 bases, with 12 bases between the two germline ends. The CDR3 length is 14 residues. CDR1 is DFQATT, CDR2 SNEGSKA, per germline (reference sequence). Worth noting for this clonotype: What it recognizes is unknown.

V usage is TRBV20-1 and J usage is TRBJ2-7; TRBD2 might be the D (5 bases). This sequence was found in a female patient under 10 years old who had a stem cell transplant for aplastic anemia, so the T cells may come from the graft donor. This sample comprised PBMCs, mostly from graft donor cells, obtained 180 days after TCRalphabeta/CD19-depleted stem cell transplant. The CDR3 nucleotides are TGCAGTGCTAGAGCGGGAAATCTTCCCTACGAGCAGTACTTC. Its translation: CSARAGNLPYEQYF.